The clone carrying this TCR beta chain has just a few counts. This specimen comes from a study of glioma-infiltrating T cells. TCR alpha and beta CDR3 regions were amplified from RNA using iRepertoire nested multiplex PCR. MiXCR was run by TCRdb on the multiplex PCR reads, yielding one entry per CDR3 protein. This table has around 350,000 distinct CDR3 sequences, 41% appearing once. Germline CDR1 LNHDA, CDR2 SQIVND (reference sequence). The CDR3 is made up of 14 amino acids. V was clipped by 9 bases and J by 0 bases, with 12 bases between them. This TCR was sampled from a human donor with low-grade glioma or glioblastoma, undergoing nonglioma brain surgery, or in good health (not recorded which). This rearrangement joins TRBV19 to TRBJ1-5; possible D gene TRBD1, 6 bases. The sample was glioma tissue, nonneoplastic brain tissue, or PBMCs (not recorded which). The CDR3 DNA is TGTGCCAGCGGGACACCCTATAGCAATCAGCCCCAGCATTTT. Translated, it gives CASGTPYSNQPQHF.